This passage covers 12 T cell receptor beta chains from one sample sequenced in a study of long-term antiretroviral therapy in people with HIV. It was version v3.0 of the immunoSEQ assay that was run at survey level. Sequencing was performed with immunoSEQ multiplex PCR; in TCRdb, only in-frame clones are kept and a portion is missing. The sample holds around 17,000 clones; 76% are singletons and the top ten take approximately 15%. Sample: unsorted PBMCs, taken roughly 2.5 years before starting antiretroviral therapy. Source of these receptors: a woman aged 45-59 years with HIV.

J is TRBJ2-1 and V is TRBV5-1; 8 positions match TRBD2. J was trimmed by 8 bases and V by 2 bases; bases with no gene match: 6. There are 14 residues in the CDR3. Germline lookup yields CDR1 SGHRS and CDR2 YFSETQ. CDR3 coding DNA: TGCGCCAGCAGCTTCGGGGGGGATGGGGATGAGCAGTTCTTC. Translating it yields CASSFGGDGDEQFF.

Within the sample, this clone is medium-sized. The J gene is TRBJ2-2, the V gene TRBV30; D is undetermined. This CDR3 is 14 amino acids long. Germline lookup yields CDR1 GTSNPN and CDR2 SVGIG (reference sequence). V lost 0 bases and J 8 bases, leaving 13 bases between the germline ends. The CDR3 DNA is TGTGCCTGGAGTGTAAATCTCTACGCGGGGGAGCTGTTTTTT. This translates into CAWSVNLYAGELFF. The full variable domain, its missing parts supplied by reference TRBV30 and TRBJ2-2, is SQTIHQWPATLVQPVGSPLSLECTVEGTSNPNLYWYRQAAGRGLQLLFYSVGIGQISSEVPQNLSASRPQDRQFILSSKKLLLSDSGFYLCAWSVNLYAGELFFGEGSRLTVL.

This clone was seen a single time. DNA for the CDR3: TGTGCCAGCAGCCAACATTGGACAGGCGACTATGGCTACACCTTC. Translation gives CASSQHWTGDYGYTF. The chain uses TRBV14 and TRBJ1-2; 7 bases match TRBD1. The CDR3 sequence is 15 residues long. Germline V gene data show CDR1 as SGHDN and CDR2 as FVKESK. J was trimmed by 3 bases and V by 2 bases; bases with no gene match: 6.

This clone has only one observation. The chain links TRBV6-5 to TRBJ1-1, with D possibly TRBD1 on 6 matching bases. The CDR3 contains 15 residues. CDR1 MNHEY and CDR2 SVGAGI come from the germline V gene. V lost 4 bases, J lost 6 bases, and 18 bases lay in between. The CDR3 protein is CASSSPGAVPSEAFF. In DNA, the CDR3 is TGTGCCAGCAGTTCCCCAGGGGCAGTCCCCTCTGAAGCTTTCTTT.

The J gene is TRBJ1-6, the V gene TRBV7-8, with a weak D call TRBD1 (5 bases). There are 15 residues in the CDR3. V gave up 4 bases and J gave up 6 bases, with 13 bases separating them. Germline CDR1 SGHVS, CDR2 FQNEAQ. CDR3 nucleotide sequence: TGTGCCAGCAGCTCACTACAGGCTTTTAATTCACCCCTCCACTTT. Amino acid sequence: CASSSLQAFNSPLHF.

The CDR3 DNA reads as TGTGCCAGCAGCCAAGATAGAAGGGGACGAACCATATATTTT. Translated, it gives CASSQDRRGRTIYF. The chain is built from TRBV14 and TRBJ1-3; TRBD1 might be the D (5 bases). Germline CDR1 reads SGHDN; CDR2 reads FVKESK. V lost 0 bases, J lost 10 bases, and 13 bases lay in between. The CDR3 consists of 14 residues. Together with reference TRBV14 and TRBJ1-3, the CDR3 gives the full variable domain: EAGVTQFPSHSVIEKGQTVTLRCDPISGHDNLYWYRRVMGKEIKFLLHFVKESKQDESGMPNNRFLAERTGGTYSTLKVQPAELEDSGVYFCASSQDRRGRTIYFGEGSWLTVV.

This sequence joins TRBV4-1 and TRBJ1-5; perhaps TRBD1 as D (6 bases). CDR3 length equals 18 residues. Trimming took off 2 bases at V and 12 bases at J, with 29 bases between the two ends. From germline, CDR1 is MGHRA and CDR2 YSYEKL. The CDR3 region is CASSQQQGWVGSIEGQHF. DNA for the CDR3: TGCGCCAGCAGCCAACAACAGGGATGGGTAGGGTCAATCGAGGGCCAGCATTTT.

V usage is TRBV5-6 and J usage is TRBJ2-7, with 10 positions matching TRBD2. J was trimmed by 0 bases and V by 5 bases; bases with no gene match: 5. CDR3 length: 15 residues. Germline V gives CDR1 SGHDT, CDR2 YYEEEE. The DNA of the CDR3 is TGTGCCAGCAGACCACTAGCGGGGAACTCCTACGAGCAGTACTTC. Protein product: CASRPLAGNSYEQYF.

The chain links TRBV11-2 to TRBJ1-5; the match to TRBD1 covers 8 bases. The CDR3 is made up of 15 amino acids. Germline CDR1 and CDR2: SGHAT and FQNNGV. V shed 2 bases and J 7 bases; nucleotides not matched to a gene: 7. CDR3 bases: TGTGCCAGCAGCTTACAGGGACAGGCTGGCCAGCCCCAGCATTTT. Translated: CASSLQGQAGQPQHF.

This chain uses TRBV19 with TRBJ2-5; D unclear. Germline V gene sequence: CDR1 LNHDA, CDR2 SQIVND (reference sequence). The CDR3 has 13 amino acids. V lost 3 bases to trimming and J lost 3 bases, with 8 bases between them. The CDR3 loop is CASSIGRKETQYF. The CDR3 DNA reads as TGTGCCAGTAGTATCGGACGGAAAGAGACCCAGTACTTC.

This sequence joins TRBV6-5 and TRBJ2-7; D possibly corresponds to TRBD2 (6 bases). CDR3 length: 14 residues. Germline V gene data show CDR1 as MNHEY and CDR2 as SVGAGI. V lost 3 bases, J lost 2 bases, and 11 bases lay in between. The CDR3 reads CASSYSGETYEQYF. The CDR3 DNA is TGTGCCAGCAGTTATTCGGGAGAGACCTACGAGCAGTACTTC.

The V call is TRBV7-9, the J call TRBJ2-2; possibly TRBD2 for D (5 bases). The CDR3 loop spans 15 amino acids. Germline lookup yields CDR1 SEHNR and CDR2 FQNEAQ (reference sequence). The V end lost 5 bases, the J end lost 0 bases, and 10 bases lay between the germline ends. The CDR3 DNA follows: TGTGCCAGCAGCCTGGCACTAGCGAACACCGGGGAGCTGTTTTTT. Translated, it gives CASSLALANTGELFF. Drawing the rest from reference TRBV7-9 and TRBJ2-2, the complete variable domain is DTGVSQNPRHKITKRGQNVTFRCDPISEHNRLYWYRQTLGQGPEFLTYFQNEAQLEKSRLLSDRFSAERPKGSFSTLEIQRTEQGDSAMYLCASSLALANTGELFFGEGSRLTVL.